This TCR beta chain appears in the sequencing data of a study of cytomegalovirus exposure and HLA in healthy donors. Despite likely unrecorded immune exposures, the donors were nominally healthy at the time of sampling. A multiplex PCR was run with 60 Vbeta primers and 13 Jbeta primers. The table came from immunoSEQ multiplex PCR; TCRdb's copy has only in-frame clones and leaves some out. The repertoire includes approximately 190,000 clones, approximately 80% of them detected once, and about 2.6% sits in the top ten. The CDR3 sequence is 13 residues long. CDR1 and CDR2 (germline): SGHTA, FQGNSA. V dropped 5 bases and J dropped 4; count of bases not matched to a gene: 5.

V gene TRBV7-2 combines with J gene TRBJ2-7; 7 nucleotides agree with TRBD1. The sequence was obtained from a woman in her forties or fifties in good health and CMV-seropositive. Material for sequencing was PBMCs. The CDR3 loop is CASSPDRLYEQYF. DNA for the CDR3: TGTGCCAGCAGCCCGGACAGGTTGTACGAGCAGTACTTC. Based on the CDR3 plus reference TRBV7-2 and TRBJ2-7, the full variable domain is GAGVSQSPSNKVTEKGKDVELRCDPISGHTALYWYRQSLGQGLEFLIYFQGNSAPDKSGLPSDRFSAERTGGSVSTLTIQRTQQEDSAVYLCASSPDRLYEQYFGPGTRLTVT.